A single sample gave rise to the 23 T cell receptor beta chains below, sequenced in a study of T cell repertoires in cytomegalovirus infection. TCRdb reprocessed the reads with MiXCR, giving one entry per CDR3 protein. The sample yields some 440,000 distinct CDR3 sequences, about 33% seen once. The source material was PBMCs. These receptors all come from a human donor in good health (CMV status not recorded). Some clones in this sample may be carry-over from other donors' samples.

The chain combines TRBV2 with TRBJ2-3; 12 bases agree with TRBD2. Losses at the gene ends were 6 bases for V and 2 bases for J; bases not matched to a gene: 6. CDR1 and CDR2 from the germline V gene are SNHLY and FYNNEI. The CDR3 sequence is 16 residues long. The CDR3 sequence: CASSRGLAGYTDTQYF. CDR3 DNA: TGTGCCAGCAGCCGAGGACTAGCGGGGTACACAGATACGCAGTATTTT.

Concerning this clonotype: The junction departs from the called germline gene at one end, perhaps through a read error. V and J are TRBV7-9 and TRBJ2-3; D may match TRBD1 or TRBD2 (5 bases each). This CDR3 is built from 17 residues. Germline lookup yields CDR1 SEHNR and CDR2 FQNEAQ (reference sequence). This chain's CDR3 is CASRLWDPQTHTDTQYF. The DNA for the CDR3 is TGTGCCAGCCGCTTGTGGGACCCCCAAACTCACACAGATACGCAGTATTTT.

The V call is TRBV5-1, the J call TRBJ2-7; tentatively, D is TRBD1 (7 bases). The germline V gene has CDR1 SGHRS and CDR2 YFSETQ. Trimming left V 3 bases short and J 1 base short, with 14 bases between. The CDR3 has 15 amino acids. This CDR3 reads CASSWTRGRSYEQYF. Written as DNA, the CDR3 is TGCGCCAGCAGCTGGACCAGGGGGAGGTCCTACGAGCAGTACTTC.

The table lists this clonotype with a few counts. This chain uses TRBV4-1 with TRBJ2-3, with 16 bases identical to TRBD2. Trimming removed 3 bases from V and 4 bases from J; junction bases left unmatched: 7. This CDR3 has 18 amino acids. CDR1 is MGHRA, CDR2 YSYEKL, per germline. As DNA, the CDR3 is TGCGCCAGCAGCCAGGGGACTAGCGGGGGGGCCGGGCCAGATACGCAGTATTTT. Its protein is CASSQGTSGGAGPDTQYF.

As concerns this clonotype: This likely comes from a read error, as the CDR3 has no conserved phenylalanine or tryptophan at its end. The rearrangement uses TRBV24-1 and TRBJ2-6; D call uncertain. V lost 3 bases and J 0 bases, leaving 5 bases between the germline ends. Germline CDR1 is KGHDR and CDR2 is SFDVKD. The CDR3 length is 15 residues. CDR3 sequence (DNA): TGTGCCACCAGTGATCCCAGCTCTGGGGCCAACGTCCTGACTTTA. It translates to CATSDPSSGANVLTL.

This chain joins TRBV6-2 or TRBV6-3 and TRBJ1-3; D not resolved. Per the germline V gene, CDR1 is MNHEY and CDR2 is SVGEGT. The CDR3 is 13 residues long. The V gene lost 5 bases and the J gene lost 4 bases, with 9 bases spanning the gap. As DNA, the CDR3 is TGTGCCAGCAGTACCGCTCCCGGAAACACCATATATTTT. This codes for CASSTAPGNTIYF.

The sample holds a few counts of this clonotype. This CDR3 is CASSSQGSEQYF. The CDR3 nucleotides are TGTGCCAGCAGTTCACAGGGTAGTGAGCAGTACTTC. V gene TRBV7-9 combines with J gene TRBJ2-7, with a tentative D call TRBD1 (6 bases). V lost 6 bases to trimming and J lost 7 bases, with 13 bases between them. The germline CDR1 and CDR2 sequences are SEHNR and FQNEAQ (reference sequence). The CDR3 totals 12 residues.

Only one count was recorded for this clonotype. J is TRBJ2-5 and V is TRBV6-5, with D tentatively TRBD2 (5 bases). The CDR3 sequence is 12 residues long. The germline CDR1 and CDR2 sequences are MNHEY and SVGAGI. CDR3 in amino acids: CATREIGETQYF. DNA of the CDR3: TGTGCTACGAGGGAGATCGGAGAGACCCAGTACTTC.

In regard to this clonotype: With a much larger clone just one base away, this may be a read error. This chain links TRBV7-2 with TRBJ1-1; D gene ambiguous. The germline gives CDR1 SGHTA, CDR2 FQGNSA. V lost 2 bases, J lost 5 bases, and 12 bases lay in between. The CDR3 has 14 amino acids. CDR3 sequence: CASSLRQWGTEAFF. Written as DNA, the CDR3 is TGTGCCAGCAGCTTAAGGCAGTGGGGAACTGAAGCTTTCTTT.

This clonotype came up many times. The V call is TRBV7-2, the J call TRBJ2-1; D not resolved. V was clipped by 6 bases and J by 2 bases, with 17 bases between them. Germline V CDR1 and CDR2: SGHTA, FQGNSA. The CDR3 has 16 amino acids. DNA of the CDR3: TGTGCCAGCAGTGAGACATGGGTTCGGCCCTACAATGAGCAGTTCTTC. It specifies CASSETWVRPYNEQFF. The full variable domain, rest sourced from reference TRBV7-2 and TRBJ2-1, is GAGVSQSPSNKVTEKGKDVELRCDPISGHTALYWYRQSLGQGLEFLIYFQGNSAPDKSGLPSDRFSAERTGGSVSTLTIQRTQQEDSAVYLCASSETWVRPYNEQFFGPGTRLTVL.

This clonotype was seen many times. The chain employs TRBV7-6 and TRBJ1-5; D is undetermined. The V and J ends lost 1 base and 0 bases respectively, with 10 bases between them. CDR3 length: 16 amino acids. Looked up from germline, CDR1 is SGHVS and CDR2 is FNYEAQ. Here the CDR3 reads CASSLEGRYSNQPQHF. The CDR3 coding sequence is TGTGCCAGCAGCTTAGAGGGCAGGTATAGCAATCAGCCCCAGCATTTT. Combining the CDR3 with reference TRBV7-6 and TRBJ1-5 gives the whole variable domain GAGVSQSPRYKVTKRGQDVALRCDPISGHVSLYWYRQALGQGPEFLTYFNYEAQQDKSGLPNDRFSAERPEGSISTLTIQRTEQRDSAMYRCASSLEGRYSNQPQHFGDGTRLSIL.

The rearrangement uses TRBV28 and TRBJ1-1, with D perhaps matching TRBD1 (5 bases). Trimming stripped 6 bases from V and 7 bases from J, with 15 bases between. The length of the CDR3 is 13 residues. Germline CDR1 MDHEN, CDR2 SYDVKM. The CDR3 DNA reads TGTGCCAGCAGACCTCGGGACCCCCGTGAAGCTTTCTTT. It codes for CASRPRDPREAFF. The whole variable domain, filled in from reference TRBV28 and TRBJ1-1, reads DVKVTQSSRYLVKRTGEKVFLECVQDMDHENMFWYRQDPGLGLRLIYFSYDVKMKEKGDIPEGYSVSREKKERFSLILESASTNQTSMYLCASRPRDPREAFFGQGTRLTVV.

The chain has TRBV6-8 and TRBJ1-1; D is undetermined. Trimming stripped 2 bases from V and 6 bases from J, with 16 bases between. CDR1 and CDR2 (germline): MNHGY, SAAAGT. This CDR3 spans 15 amino acids. In DNA form, the CDR3 reads TGTGCCAGCAGTTACGACTTTAGGGCGGGCGCTGAAGCTTTCTTT. Protein product: CASSYDFRAGAEAFF.

This clonotype occurred many times. This chain uses TRBV12-3 or TRBV12-4 with TRBJ1-5; possible D gene TRBD1, 5 bases. The CDR3 runs to 15 residues. Deletions cut 4 bases from V and 1 base from J, with 11 bases between. The CDR3: CASSSQGLSNQPQHF. The CDR3 DNA is TGTGCCAGCAGTTCTCAGGGCTTGAGCAATCAGCCCCAGCATTTT.

This sequence joins TRBV19 and TRBJ1-5; D may be TRBD1 (5 bases). CDR1 and CDR2 (germline): LNHDA, SQIVND (reference sequence). V dropped 6 bases and J dropped 0 bases, with 18 bases sitting between them. This CDR3 has 17 residues. CDR3 sequence (DNA): TGTGCCAGTAGCACGACCGGGGGAGGGGATAGCAATCAGCCCCAGCATTTT. It codes for CASSTTGGGDSNQPQHF.

V usage is TRBV6-5 and J usage is TRBJ2-3; a possible D gene is TRBD1 (6 bases). V lost 0 bases and J lost 4, with 11 bases in between. Germline-derived CDR1 and CDR2 are MNHEY and SVGAGI. The length of the CDR3 is 15 residues. The CDR3 protein is CASSYSGASSDTQYF. In nucleotides, the CDR3 is TGTGCCAGCAGTTACTCGGGGGCGTCATCAGATACGCAGTATTTT.

This sequence joins TRBV5-1 and TRBJ2-2; D not resolved. The length of the CDR3 is 15 residues. CDR1 SGHRS and CDR2 YFSETQ come from the germline V gene. Between the trimmed V and J ends, which lost 4 bases and 1 base, there was a span of 11 bases. The CDR3, as DNA: TGCGCCAGCAGCGTGGTGGCTGGGAACACCGGGGAGCTGTTTTTT. This encodes CASSVVAGNTGELFF.

About this clonotype: A read error may produce the germline difference seen at one junction end. This sequence joins TRBV28 and TRBJ1-5, with 7 bases lining up with TRBD1. There are 17 residues in the CDR3. Germline CDR1 reads MDHEN; CDR2 reads SYDVKM. The CDR3 sequence is CASSSPQGLKSNQPHHF. The CDR3 nucleotides read TGTGCCAGCAGTTCCCCACAGGGGTTGAAGAGCAATCAGCCCCATCATTTT.

The V and J genes are TRBV19 and TRBJ2-3; TRBD2 is a possible D gene (6 bases). Between the trimmed V and J ends, which lost 5 bases and 0 bases, there was a span of 12 bases. CDR3 length: 15 residues. Germline CDR1 reads LNHDA; CDR2 reads SQIVND (reference sequence). The CDR3 loop is CASSPTGLSTDTQYF. DNA for the CDR3: TGTGCCAGTAGTCCCACGGGACTCAGCACAGATACGCAGTATTTT.

The table lists this clonotype with a few counts. The V and J genes are TRBV11-3 and TRBJ1-1; D remains unclear. V was shortened by 4 bases and J by 10 bases, with 7 bases between the two germline ends. Germline lookup yields CDR1 SGHNT and CDR2 YENEEA. The CDR3 consists of 10 residues. The CDR3 DNA follows: TGTGCCAGCAGCTACCCGTTAGCTTTCTTT. Amino acids: CASSYPLAFF.

The CDR3 coding sequence is TGTGCCAGCAGTTTAGCAGGAAGGGCTGAAGCTTTCTTT. Residues: CASSLAGRAEAFF. The chain uses TRBV12-3 or TRBV12-4 and TRBJ1-1; no clear D. The CDR3 sequence is 13 residues long. The V gene lost 0 bases and the J gene lost 6 bases, with 8 bases spanning the gap.

The rearrangement links TRBV19 to TRBJ1-1, with a tentative D call TRBD1 (6 bases). This CDR3 has 16 residues. V dropped 6 bases and J dropped 1 base, with 18 bases sitting between them. Germline V gene sequence: CDR1 LNHDA, CDR2 SQIVND (reference sequence). The CDR3 bases are TGTGCCAGTAGCGACATTAGACCGGGACAGAACACTGAAGCTTTCTTT. This codes for CASSDIRPGQNTEAFF.

The V and J genes are TRBV28 and TRBJ2-5, with a tentative D call TRBD2 (5 bases). V shed 3 bases and J shed 0 bases, with 11 bases lying between them. Germline V gene sequence: CDR1 MDHEN, CDR2 SYDVKM. The CDR3 runs to 15 residues. CDR3 amino acids: CASSFGSVYQETQYF. In DNA, the CDR3 is TGTGCCAGCAGTTTTGGTAGCGTATACCAAGAGACCCAGTACTTC.